This T cell receptor beta chain was captured by sequencing in a study of T cell responses to AZD1222 COVID-19 vaccine. Study-level findings and limits: Spike-specific TCR repertoires showed rising breadth and depth after two AZD1222 doses. Every sample of the repertoires postdated the peak T cell response. Nearly half of unique spike-specific TCRs reportedly avoided B.1.351 and B.1.1.7 mutated regions. Researchers report vaccine-associated CD4 TCRs spanning spike, with dominance at 160-218 and 743-854.

Regarding this clone: Its antigen is unknown.

The method was immunoSEQ multiplex PCR; TCRdb's version includes in-frame clones alone and lacks a portion of them. In the table there are around 180,000 clones, roughly 92% of which are singletons. The CDR3 extends over 15 amino acids. V lost 4 bases to trimming and J lost 7 bases; unmatched junction nucleotides: 5. Germline V gene sequence: CDR1 SGHAT, CDR2 FQNNGV. V gene TRBV11-2 combines with J gene TRBJ1-6, with 9 bases lining up with TRBD1. The receptor was derived from an adult who received the AZD1222 COVID-19 vaccine. The specimen was peripheral blood, collected 28 days after the second AZD1222 dose. For the CDR3, the DNA is TGTGCCAGCAGCTGGGGACAGGGAGGAAATTCACCCCTCCACTTT. Translated: CASSWGQGGNSPLHF.